Below are 9 T cell receptor beta chains sequenced from a single sample in a study of cytomegalovirus exposure and HLA in healthy donors. Some clones are missing from TCRdb's copy, which holds only in-frame ones; the method was immunoSEQ multiplex PCR. This sample has hundreds of thousands of clones, with around 86% found just once. The sequencing input was PBMCs. All receptors derive from a woman between 18 and 29 years old in good health and CMV-seronegative.

This rearrangement joins TRBV20-1 to TRBJ2-1; no reliable D call. The V and J ends lost 6 bases and 14 bases respectively, with 17 bases between them. Germline values: CDR1 DFQATT, CDR2 SNEGSKA (reference sequence). This CDR3 comprises 11 residues. The CDR3 sequence: CSASVTYREFF. The CDR3 DNA is TGCAGTGCGTCAGTGACGTATCGGGAGTTCTTC.

V gene TRBV28 combines with J gene TRBJ2-3, with TRBD1 matching over 8 bases. CDR1 and CDR2 from the germline V gene are MDHEN and SYDVKM. Unmatched junction bases numbered 4, after V lost 5 bases and J lost 0 bases. The CDR3 runs 15 residues. CDR3 in amino acids: CASSAGTGSTDTQYF. CDR3 DNA: TGTGCCAGCAGTGCAGGGACAGGCAGCACAGATACGCAGTATTTT.

V is TRBV6-5 and J is TRBJ1-1; weak D call: TRBD1 (6 bases). Germline CDR1 MNHEY, CDR2 SVGAGI. V lost 6 bases to trimming and J lost 2 bases, with 13 bases between them. The CDR3 loop spans 14 amino acids. This CDR3 is CASSSGTLNTEAFF. CDR3 in DNA: TGTGCCAGCAGCTCCGGGACACTCAACACTGAAGCTTTCTTT.

This chain links TRBV30 with TRBJ2-1; 9 bases map to TRBD2. Per the germline V gene, CDR1 is GTSNPN and CDR2 is SVGIG (reference sequence). CDR3 length: 16 amino acids. After removal of 2 bases from V and 5 bases from J, the junction contained 10 bases not matched to a gene. CDR3 sequence reads: CAWSPRRAGGNNEQFF. CDR3 DNA: TGTGCCTGGAGTCCCCGAAGAGCGGGGGGTAACAATGAGCAGTTCTTC.

This chain uses TRBV7-2 with TRBJ1-3; 10 bases are a match to TRBD1. V trimming: 3 bases; J trimming: 1 base; junction bases outside the gene matches: 0. Germline V gives CDR1 SGHTA, CDR2 FQGNSA. This CDR3 has 15 residues. CDR3 in amino acids: CASSLDRGSGNTIYF. CDR3 nucleotides: TGTGCCAGCAGCTTGGACAGGGGGTCTGGAAACACCATATATTTT.

This sequence joins TRBV9 and TRBJ2-2; a weak D match, TRBD1 (5 bases). Looked up from germline, CDR1 is SGDLS and CDR2 is YYNGEE. This CDR3 has 15 amino acids. V lost 1 base and J 4 bases, leaving 11 bases between the germline ends. CDR3 residues: CASSVSWGPTGELFF. CDR3 in DNA: TGTGCCAGCAGCGTATCATGGGGCCCCACCGGGGAGCTGTTTTTT.

The chain joins TRBV6-5 to TRBJ1-2; TRBD1 matches at 10 bases. The CDR3 runs 15 residues. V lost 4 bases and J lost 4; bases outside the gene matches: 6. Germline V gives CDR1 MNHEY, CDR2 SVGAGI. The DNA of the CDR3 is TGTGCCAGCAGTTTTGACAGGGGGCGCGTCTATGGCTACACCTTC. Its protein product is CASSFDRGRVYGYTF.

This chain links TRBV4-1 with TRBJ2-7, with TRBD2 identical over 13 bases. Germline V lookup: CDR1 MGHRA, CDR2 YSYEKL. After removal of 1 base from V and 0 bases from J, the junction contained 6 bases not matched to a gene. This CDR3 has 18 amino acids. The CDR3 sequence: CASSQGLAGGLSSYEQYF. For the CDR3, the DNA is TGCGCCAGCAGCCAAGGACTAGCGGGGGGCCTGAGCTCCTACGAGCAGTACTTC.

CDR3 residues: CASSSQGFDTEAFF. CDR3 nucleotides: TGCGCCAGCAGCTCACAGGGGTTCGACACTGAAGCTTTCTTT. This rearrangement joins TRBV5-1 to TRBJ1-1, with TRBD1 matching 7 bases. CDR1 and CDR2 (germline): SGHRS, YFSETQ. This CDR3 comprises 14 residues. V trimming: 3 bases; J trimming: 3 bases; junction bases outside the gene matches: 5. The variable domain in full, completed from reference TRBV5-1 and TRBJ1-1, reads KAGVTQTPRYLIKTRGQQVTLSCSPISGHRSVSWYQQTPGQGLQFLFEYFSETQRNKGNFPGRFSGRQFSNSRSEMNVSTLELGDSALYLCASSSQGFDTEAFFGQGTRLTVV.